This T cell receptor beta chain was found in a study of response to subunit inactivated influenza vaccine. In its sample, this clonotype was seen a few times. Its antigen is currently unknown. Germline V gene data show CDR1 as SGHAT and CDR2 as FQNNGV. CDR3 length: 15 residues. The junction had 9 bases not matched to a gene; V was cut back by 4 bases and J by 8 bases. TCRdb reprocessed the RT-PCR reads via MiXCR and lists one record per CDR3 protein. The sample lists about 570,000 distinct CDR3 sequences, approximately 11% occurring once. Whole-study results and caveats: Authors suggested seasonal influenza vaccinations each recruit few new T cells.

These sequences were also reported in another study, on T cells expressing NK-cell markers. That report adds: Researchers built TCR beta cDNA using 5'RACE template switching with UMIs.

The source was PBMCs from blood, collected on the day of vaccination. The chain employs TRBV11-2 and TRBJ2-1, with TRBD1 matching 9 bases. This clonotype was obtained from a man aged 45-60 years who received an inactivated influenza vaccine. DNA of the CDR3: TGTGCCAGCAGCTACTATGGGACAGGGAGGGATGAGCAGTTCTTC. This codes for CASSYYGTGRDEQFF.